This TCR beta chain was identified during a study of radiotherapy plus CTLA-4 blockade in lung cancer. For the study at large: Roughly 17% of patients responded objectively, and roughly 30% achieved disease control. Study-wide findings and caveats: Response was reportedly best predicted by early blood T cell clone dynamics, with interferon-beta. There was expansion of tumor-derived TCR clones in blood after radiotherapy plus ipilimumab.

A remark on this clone: Its antigen is unidentified.

The protocol was immunoSEQ multiplex PCR, while the TCRdb copy is restricted to in-frame clones and leaves out a portion. This sample carries roughly 45,000 clones, roughly 60% of them seen once, and the ten largest clones take 15% to 20%. The sequence was collected from a human donor with non-small cell lung cancer who had a partial response to radiotherapy plus ipilimumab. This specimen was peripheral blood, taken from a patient treated with radiotherapy plus ipilimumab.

The CDR3, as DNA: TGTGCCATCAGGTCCAGTACAGGGGTGATCGGCTACACCTTC. Translated: CAIRSSTGVIGYTF. The J gene is TRBJ1-2, the V gene TRBV10-3, with 7 bases lining up with TRBD1. J was trimmed by 8 bases and V by 6 bases; bases with no gene match: 12. CDR3 length equals 14 residues. Germline V CDR1 and CDR2: ENHRY, SYGVKD.